These 4 T cell receptor beta chains were sequenced from one sample in a study of siplizumab effects on memory and regulatory T cells. This table comes from immunoSEQ multiplex PCR, and its TCRdb copy is limited to in-frame clones, with some not included. The repertoire holds around 58,000 clones, with approximately 87% as singletons. The sample comprised memory CD4+ T cells sorted from blood. The receptors were gathered from a human donor in good health.

The rearrangement joins TRBV7-8 to TRBJ2-5; D might be TRBD2 (5 bases). This CDR3 has 14 residues. The V gene lost 1 base and the J gene lost 1 base, with 7 bases spanning the gap. Germline V gives CDR1 SGHVS, CDR2 FQNEAQ. CDR3 region: CASSLDGVQETQYF. Written as DNA, the CDR3 is TGTGCCAGCAGCTTAGACGGGGTCCAAGAGACCCAGTACTTC.

The chain couples TRBV7-8 to TRBJ2-7; TRBD1 matches at 7 bases. Germline CDR1 SGHVS, CDR2 FQNEAQ. V lost 2 bases, J lost 6 bases, and 13 bases stayed unmatched. The CDR3 contains 16 residues. The CDR3 DNA reads TGTGCCAGCAGCTTAAGGGACAGCACCTATCGAGGCGAGCAGTACTTC. This translates into CASSLRDSTYRGEQYF.

V and J are TRBV25-1 and TRBJ2-7, with 8 bases identical to TRBD1. Germline CDR1 is MGHDK and CDR2 is SYGVNS. This CDR3 region has 15 residues. V lost 3 bases and J lost 2; bases outside the gene matches: 6. CDR3 in amino acids: CASSDPMDRAYEQYF. CDR3 coding DNA: TGTGCCAGCAGTGACCCGATGGACAGGGCCTACGAGCAGTACTTC.

This clone was observed a handful of times. The chain uses TRBV6-5 and TRBJ1-3; D ambiguous. Deletions cut 0 bases from V and 7 bases from J, with 16 bases between. CDR3 length: 16 amino acids. Germline V gene lookup returns CDR1 MNHEY and CDR2 SVGAGI. The CDR3 nucleotides read TGTGCCAGCAGTTACTCGAACTCCGACGGAGGGAACACCATATATTTT. It translates to CASSYSNSDGGNTIYF.